The clone carrying this T cell receptor beta chain was counted a few times. Antigen specificity is unknown. The treatment here: approximately nine-day PBMC culture with coronavirus spike peptide pools or control peptides (ViraFEST assay). With the Oncomine TCR Beta short-read assay, DNA from cultured CD4+ T cells was sequenced. Genomic DNA was isolated from CD4+ T cells that had been cultured. TCRdb recomputed calls from the PCR reads with MiXCR, one row per CDR3 protein. Here the sample spans 15,000 to 20,000 distinct CDR3 sequences, roughly 59% being singletons. This sample is part of a study of vaccination and CD4 T cells after COVID-19. About the study: Between diagnosis and the drawing of post-COVID samples lay a median roughly 91 days (range 35 to 161).

The study's findings and limits: Looking at convalescent patients, a median approximately 86% of reactive clones were present only post-vaccination.

This receptor was obtained from a human donor who had recovered from COVID-19. The sequences come from CD4+ T cells from blood, cultured in vitro, collected after SARS-CoV-2 vaccination.

CDR3 bases: TGCGCCAGCAGCCCCTCCTACGAGCAGTACTTC. This translates into CASSPSYEQYF. The chain recombines TRBV5-1 with TRBJ2-7; D call uncertain. V lost 4 bases, J lost 0 bases, and 2 bases lay in between. This CDR3 is built from 11 residues. Germline values: CDR1 SGHRS, CDR2 YFSETQ.